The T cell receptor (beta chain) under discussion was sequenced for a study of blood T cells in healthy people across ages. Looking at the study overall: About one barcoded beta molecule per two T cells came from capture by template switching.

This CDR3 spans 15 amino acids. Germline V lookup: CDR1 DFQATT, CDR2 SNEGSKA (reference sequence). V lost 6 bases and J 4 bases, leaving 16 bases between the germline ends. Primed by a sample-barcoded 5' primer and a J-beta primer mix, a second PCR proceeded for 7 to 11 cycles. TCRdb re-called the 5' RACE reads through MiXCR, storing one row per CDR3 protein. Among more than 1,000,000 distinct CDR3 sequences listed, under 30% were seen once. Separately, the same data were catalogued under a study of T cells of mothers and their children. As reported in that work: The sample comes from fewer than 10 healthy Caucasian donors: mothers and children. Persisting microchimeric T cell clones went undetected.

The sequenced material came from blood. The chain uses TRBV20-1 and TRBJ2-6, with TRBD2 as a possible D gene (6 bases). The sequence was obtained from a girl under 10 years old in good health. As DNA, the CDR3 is TGCAGTGCCCCCGGGACTGGTGGAGGGGCCAACGTCCTGACTTTC. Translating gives CSAPGTGGGANVLTF.